These 27 T cell receptor beta chains share one sample of origin, sequenced in a study of blood T cell repertoires in COVID-19. Repertoires were generated with immunoSEQ multiplex PCR, while TCRdb's copy carries only in-frame clones and drops some. The profile covers around 140,000 clones, with about 80% appearing a single time and around 3.8% taken by the ten largest. What was sequenced was peripheral blood. The receptors shown here come from a man in his 70s who had recovered from COVID-19.

This clone occurred once. This may be a read error: a much more frequent sequence differs by one nucleotide. Other DNA variants within this sample encode the same CDR3. The rearrangement uses TRBV9 and TRBJ2-7; 8 nucleotides match TRBD1. The CDR3 loop spans 14 amino acids. V was pared by 2 bases and J by 3 bases, with 4 bases of the junction left unmatched. Germline V gives CDR1 SGDLS, CDR2 YYNGEE. The CDR3, as DNA: TGTGCCAGCAGCGTCGGACAGGGAGGCTACGAGCAGTACTTC. Protein product: CASSVGQGGYEQYF. The variable domain in full, completed from reference TRBV9 and TRBJ2-7, reads DSGVTQTPKHLITATGQRVTLRCSPRSGDLSVYWYQQSLDQGLQFLIQYYNGEERAKGNILERFSAQQFPDLHSELNLSSLELGDSALYFCASSVGQGGYEQYFGPGTRLTVT.

In this sample, this clone turned up once. The rearrangement joins TRBV27 to TRBJ2-2; 9 bases match TRBD2. V shed 10 bases, J shed 3 bases, and the junction held 6 bases outside the gene matches. Germline assignment: CDR1 MNHEY and CDR2 SMNVEV (reference sequence). The CDR3 covers 14 residues. The CDR3 bases are TGTGCCACCGGACTAGCGCCGTACACCGGGGAGCTGTTTTTT. Protein: CATGLAPYTGELFF.

The rearrangement uses TRBV12-5 and TRBJ2-1, with D possibly being TRBD1 (6 bases). CDR3 length equals 18 residues. Germline V CDR1 and CDR2: LGHNT, FRNRAP. The V end was cut by 4 bases, the J end by 5 bases, with 24 bases between. CDR3 bases: TGTGCTAGTGGTTGGACAGTTATCTCCCAACGAAGGAACAATGAGCAGTTCTTC. Amino acids: CASGWTVISQRRNNEQFF.

The V call is TRBV12-3 or TRBV12-4, the J call TRBJ1-5, with D perhaps TRBD1 (5 bases). The CDR3 is made up of 13 amino acids. V lost 6 bases and J 7 bases, leaving 13 bases between the germline ends. The CDR3 reads CASRWGVSQPQHF. The CDR3 DNA reads TGTGCCAGCAGATGGGGGGTGAGCCAGCCCCAGCATTTT.

This clone is a singleton in its sample. Here the CDR3 reads CASSALRGGSTYEQYF. The DNA for the CDR3 is TGTGCCAGCAGCGCCCTAAGGGGGGGCTCCACCTACGAGCAGTACTTC. The gene calls are TRBV7-9 and TRBJ2-7; D may be TRBD2 (7 bases). The V end was cut by 5 bases, the J end by 2 bases, with 19 bases between. CDR3 length equals 16 residues. The germline gives CDR1 SEHNR, CDR2 FQNEAQ (reference sequence).

The rearrangement joins TRBV2 to TRBJ1-4; a possible D gene is TRBD1 (5 bases). The CDR3 runs to 13 residues. Trimming left V 3 bases short and J 8 bases short, with 10 bases between. In germline, CDR1 is SNHLY, CDR2 FYNNEI. DNA for the CDR3: TGTGCCAGCAGTGAGGCGCGGGGGGAAAAACTGTTTTTT. This sequence encodes CASSEARGEKLFF.

The rearrangement joins TRBV10-1 to TRBJ2-1; 8 bases line up with TRBD2. Per the germline V gene, CDR1 is WNHNN and CDR2 is SYGVQD (reference sequence). The V segment lost 3 bases and the J segment 7 bases; nucleotides outside the gene matches: 2. This CDR3 spans 13 amino acids. CDR3 bases: TGCGCCAGCAGTGACCCTAGCGGGAATGAGCAGTTCTTC. Translating gives CASSDPSGNEQFF.

This clone was found many times. The V and J genes are TRBV5-4 and TRBJ1-1; no clear D. This CDR3 is built from 15 residues. Germline CDR1 reads SGHNT; CDR2 reads YYREEE (reference sequence). Trimming removed 4 bases from V and 1 base from J, with 14 bases in between. The CDR3 spells CASSATYRGNTEAFF. CDR3 nucleotide sequence: TGTGCCAGCAGCGCGACCTATCGGGGGAACACTGAAGCTTTCTTT.

CDR3 nucleotides: TGTGCCATCAGTGAGTACTCTAGCACAGATACGCAGTATTTT. This encodes CAISEYSSTDTQYF. The rearrangement joins TRBV10-3 to TRBJ2-3; D gene ambiguous. CDR1 is ENHRY, CDR2 SYGVKD, per germline. Trimming removed 1 base at V and 0 bases at J, with 5 bases between. CDR3 size: 14 residues.

This rearrangement joins TRBV19 to TRBJ2-2; 9 bases match TRBD2. There are 19 residues in the CDR3. The V and J ends lost 4 bases and 6 bases, in that order; junction bases with no gene match: 18. CDR1 and CDR2 from the germline V gene are LNHDA and SQIVND (reference sequence). The CDR3: CASSRELAGPKGKAGELFF. The DNA of the CDR3 is TGTGCCAGTAGTAGAGAACTAGCGGGTCCCAAAGGGAAAGCCGGGGAGCTGTTTTTT.

The chain joins TRBV19 to TRBJ1-1, with D tentatively TRBD1 (6 bases). V was shortened by 5 bases and J by 3 bases, with 13 bases between the two germline ends. CDR1 is LNHDA, CDR2 SQIVND, per germline (reference sequence). This CDR3 spans 14 amino acids. The CDR3 DNA reads as TGTGCCAGTAGTCGACCGGGGACATACACTGAAGCTTTCTTT. Protein sequence: CASSRPGTYTEAFF.

The rearrangement uses TRBV6-5 and TRBJ2-2; D is unclear. The CDR3 is 14 amino acids. Germline-derived CDR1 and CDR2 are MNHEY and SVGAGI. V was shortened by 2 bases and J by 3 bases, with 7 bases between the two germline ends. CDR3 bases: TGTGCCAGCAGTTACGAGGTGGACACCGGGGAGCTGTTTTTT. Its protein is CASSYEVDTGELFF.

This clone was seen a handful of times. This chain links TRBV6-5 with TRBJ1-6; D perhaps matches TRBD1 (6 bases). The V and J ends lost 0 bases and 9 bases respectively, with 12 bases between them. Germline V gene lookup returns CDR1 MNHEY and CDR2 SVGAGI. The length of the CDR3 is 15 residues. CDR3 region: CASSYSWGGTSPLHF. DNA of the CDR3: TGTGCCAGCAGTTACTCCTGGGGGGGCACTTCACCCCTCCACTTT.

This clone was seen at least ten times. The chain carries TRBV5-4 and TRBJ1-1; 7 nucleotides agree with TRBD1. CDR3 length: 13 amino acids. Germline CDR1 is SGHNT and CDR2 is YYREEE (reference sequence). With V trimmed by 4 bases and J by 5 bases, 5 bases remained unmatched. CDR3 DNA sequence: TGTGCCAGCAGCACGCAGGGGGGAACTGAAGCTTTCTTT. Translating it yields CASSTQGGTEAFF.

CDR3: CAGLRGYHGNTIYF. The CDR3 bases are TGTGCAGGGTTAAGGGGGTACCATGGAAACACCATATATTTT. The genes are TRBV12-2 and TRBJ1-3; the table's D call TRBD1 went unverified against the DNA. TRBV12-2 is a documented pseudogene. CDR3 length: 14 amino acids.

This chain's CDR3 is CASSLDILAGGFNNEQFF. The CDR3 nucleotides read TGTGCCAGCAGCTTAGATATACTAGCGGGAGGTTTTAACAATGAGCAGTTCTTC. The chain joins TRBV11-2 to TRBJ2-1; 12 bases are shared with TRBD2. CDR1 SGHAT and CDR2 FQNNGV come from the germline V gene. The CDR3 spans 18 residues. The trim removed 0 bases at V and 5 bases at J, leaving 8 bases unmatched.

The rearrangement joins TRBV28 to TRBJ2-3; 12 nucleotides align to TRBD2. The CDR3 covers 15 residues. Germline CDR1 reads MDHEN; CDR2 reads SYDVKM. Germline trimming cut 5 bases from V and 4 bases from J; bases unmatched to any gene: 4. The CDR3 loop is CASSPPSGRADTQYF. The CDR3 DNA reads as TGTGCCAGCAGTCCCCCTAGCGGGAGGGCAGATACGCAGTATTTT.

This clone was seen just once. The chain couples TRBV27 to TRBJ2-7; a possible D gene is TRBD1 (6 bases). V shed 0 bases and J shed 3 bases, with 6 bases lying between them. The CDR3 extends over 13 amino acids. CDR1 is MNHEY and CDR2 is SMNVEV in the germline V gene (reference sequence). The CDR3 protein is CASSLSRGYEQYF. In DNA, the CDR3 is TGTGCCAGCAGTTTATCCAGGGGCTACGAGCAGTACTTC.

The CDR3 reads CASSRQGANTGELFF. Here the CDR3 DNA reads TGCGCCAGCAGTAGACAGGGGGCGAACACCGGGGAGCTGTTTTTT. This chain links TRBV5-1 with TRBJ2-2; 9 positions match TRBD1. The CDR3 loop spans 15 amino acids. Germline lookup yields CDR1 SGHRS and CDR2 YFSETQ. V dropped 5 bases and J dropped 0; count of bases not matched to a gene: 2.

This chain links TRBV4-1 with TRBJ1-4, with no clear D. There are 15 residues in the CDR3. V was clipped by 6 bases and J by 5 bases, with 16 bases between them. In germline, CDR1 is MGHRA, CDR2 YSYEKL. CDR3 residues: CASSPFFGGNEKLFF. CDR3 sequence (DNA): TGCGCCAGCAGTCCATTCTTTGGAGGGAATGAAAAACTGTTTTTT.

This clone was recorded only once. The V gene is TRBV28, the J gene TRBJ2-2; TRBD1 agrees at 7 bases. After removal of 6 bases from V and 2 bases from J, the junction contained 9 bases not matched to a gene. Per germline, CDR1 MDHEN and CDR2 SYDVKM. The CDR3 covers 16 residues. The CDR3 region is CASRPQGKGNTGELFF. The CDR3 DNA follows: TGTGCCAGCAGACCACAGGGGAAGGGCAACACCGGGGAGCTGTTTTTT.

CDR3 coding DNA: TGCGCCAGCAGCCGCCCCCAGGGTTCCACTGAAGCTTTCTTT. This codes for CASSRPQGSTEAFF. The chain couples TRBV5-1 to TRBJ1-1; tentatively, D is TRBD1 (5 bases). The CDR3 loop spans 14 amino acids. The V gene lost 4 bases and the J gene lost 4 bases, with 14 bases spanning the gap. CDR1 and CDR2 (germline): SGHRS, YFSETQ.

The V and J genes are TRBV27 and TRBJ2-5, with 11 nucleotides matching TRBD1. V trimming: 3 bases; J trimming: 5 bases; junction bases outside the gene matches: 8. CDR3 size: 16 residues. CDR1 and CDR2 from the germline V gene are MNHEY and SMNVEV (reference sequence). Here the CDR3 reads CASSLSGTGGWETQYF. The CDR3 DNA follows: TGTGCCAGCAGTTTGTCCGGGACAGGGGGATGGGAGACCCAGTACTTC.

The chain carries TRBV6-2 or TRBV6-3 and TRBJ2-1, with TRBD2 matching over 8 bases. The CDR3 length is 15 residues. CDR1 MNHEY and CDR2 SVGEGT come from the germline V gene. The V and J ends lost 4 bases and 2 bases, in that order; junction bases with no gene match: 4. The CDR3 region is CASSLLAAAYNEQFF. In DNA form, the CDR3 reads TGTGCCAGCAGTTTACTAGCGGCCGCCTACAATGAGCAGTTCTTC.

V usage is TRBV5-1 and J usage is TRBJ2-5, with 7 bases lining up with TRBD1. The CDR3 has 14 residues. V lost 4 bases to trimming and J lost 3 bases; unmatched junction nucleotides: 6. Germline V gene data show CDR1 as SGHRS and CDR2 as YFSETQ. The CDR3 coding sequence is TGCGCCAGCAGCATCGGAACAGGGGAAGAGACCCAGTACTTC. It translates to CASSIGTGEETQYF. Combining the CDR3 with reference TRBV5-1 and TRBJ2-5 gives the whole variable domain KAGVTQTPRYLIKTRGQQVTLSCSPISGHRSVSWYQQTPGQGLQFLFEYFSETQRNKGNFPGRFSGRQFSNSRSEMNVSTLELGDSALYLCASSIGTGEETQYFGPGTRLLVL.

This chain joins TRBV27 and TRBJ2-7; the match to TRBD1 covers 7 bases. The CDR3 loop spans 13 amino acids. Trimming removed 6 bases from V and 3 bases from J; junction bases left unmatched: 5. CDR1 is MNHEY and CDR2 is SMNVEV in the germline V gene (reference sequence). The CDR3 here is CASRGWDSYEQYF. The CDR3 DNA reads TGTGCCAGCAGGGGATGGGACAGCTACGAGCAGTACTTC.

The V gene is TRBV5-4, the J gene TRBJ2-7; D is unresolved. Trimming took off 0 bases at V and 0 bases at J, with 7 bases between the two ends. Germline loops: CDR1 SGHNT, CDR2 YYREEE (reference sequence). The CDR3 is 14 amino acids. CDR3 DNA sequence: TGTGCCAGCAGCTTGGACCGGTCCTCCTACGAGCAGTACTTC. Residues: CASSLDRSSYEQYF.